These 5 T cell receptor beta chains were all obtained from the same sample, sequenced in a study of T cells in Graves' hyperthyroidism and ophthalmopathy. The TCR beta CDR3 regions underwent amplification using RNA transcripts as the source. The HTBI primer set served for first-round RT-PCR of the TCR CDR3. Using its own MiXCR run on the multiplex PCR reads, TCRdb lists one record per CDR3 protein. The sample records about 350,000 distinct CDR3 sequences, approximately 15% being singletons. The material sequenced was blood. The receptors derive from a woman aged 30 to 39 with Graves' hyperthyroidism.

This chain joins TRBV20-1 and TRBJ2-5; no definite D call. Trimming left V 1 base short and J 7 bases short, with 13 bases between. CDR3 length equals 13 residues. The germline gives CDR1 DFQATT, CDR2 SNEGSKA (reference sequence). The CDR3 DNA follows: TGCAGTGCTAGAGGGGCAACTCGTGGGACCCAGTACTTC. It is translated as CSARGATRGTQYF.

This clonotype was detected ten times or more. The rearrangement joins TRBV7-2 to TRBJ1-1, with a weak D call TRBD1 (6 bases). Between the trimmed V and J ends, which lost 6 bases and 3 bases, there was a span of 11 bases. The CDR3 consists of 13 residues. The germline V gene encodes CDR1 SGHTA and CDR2 FQGNSA. CDR3 sequence (DNA): TGTGCCAGCAGAGATACAGGGTACACTGAAGCTTTCTTT. Protein sequence: CASRDTGYTEAFF. The full variable domain, its missing parts supplied by reference TRBV7-2 and TRBJ1-1, is GAGVSQSPSNKVTEKGKDVELRCDPISGHTALYWYRQSLGQGLEFLIYFQGNSAPDKSGLPSDRFSAERTGGSVSTLTIQRTQQEDSAVYLCASRDTGYTEAFFGQGTRLTVV.

This clonotype was counted at least ten times. V gene TRBV12-5 combines with J gene TRBJ1-2; D remains ambiguous. Germline V gene lookup returns CDR1 LGHNT and CDR2 FRNRAP. Trimming took off 6 bases at V and 7 bases at J, with 12 bases between the two ends. The CDR3 consists of 12 residues. The CDR3 protein is CASGHDYTGYTF. DNA of the CDR3: TGTGCTAGTGGACACGACTACACTGGCTACACCTTC.

This clonotype has a count of ten or more. A read error may be the cause here, since a much bigger clone is one base away. The chain has TRBV12-3 or TRBV12-4 and TRBJ1-1; D gene uncertain. The CDR3 extends over 13 amino acids. Between the trimmed V and J ends, which lost 3 bases and 1 base, there was a span of 6 bases. In DNA form, the CDR3 reads TGTGCCAGCAGTTTCTGGGGGAACACTGAAGCTTTCTTT. It translates to CASSFWGNTEAFF.

CDR3 protein: CASSQSSGRRVETQYF. CDR3 in DNA: TGTGCCAGCAGCCAATCTAGCGGGAGGAGGGTAGAGACCCAGTACTTC. The J gene is TRBJ2-5, the V gene TRBV3-1; 11 nucleotides agree with TRBD2. The CDR3 is 16 amino acids. The V segment lost 2 bases and the J segment 4 bases; nucleotides outside the gene matches: 6. The germline CDR1 and CDR2 sequences are LGHDT and YNNKEL (reference sequence).